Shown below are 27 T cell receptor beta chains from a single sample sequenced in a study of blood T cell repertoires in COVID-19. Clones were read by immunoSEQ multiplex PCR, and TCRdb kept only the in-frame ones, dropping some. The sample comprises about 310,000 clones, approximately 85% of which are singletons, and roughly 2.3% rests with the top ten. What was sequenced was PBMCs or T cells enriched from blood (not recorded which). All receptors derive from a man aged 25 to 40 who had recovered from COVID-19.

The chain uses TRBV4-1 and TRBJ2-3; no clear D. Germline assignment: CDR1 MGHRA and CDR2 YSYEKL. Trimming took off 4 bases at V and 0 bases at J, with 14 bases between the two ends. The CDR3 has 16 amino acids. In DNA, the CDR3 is TGCGCCAGCAGCCCCGGCCCACAGCCCAGCACAGATACGCAGTATTTT. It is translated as CASSPGPQPSTDTQYF.

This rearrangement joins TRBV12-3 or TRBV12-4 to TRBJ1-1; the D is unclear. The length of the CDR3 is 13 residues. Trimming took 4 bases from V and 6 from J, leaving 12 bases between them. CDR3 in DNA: TGTGCCAGCAGTTCACCAGTCCGCCCTGAAGCTTTCTTT. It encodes CASSSPVRPEAFF.

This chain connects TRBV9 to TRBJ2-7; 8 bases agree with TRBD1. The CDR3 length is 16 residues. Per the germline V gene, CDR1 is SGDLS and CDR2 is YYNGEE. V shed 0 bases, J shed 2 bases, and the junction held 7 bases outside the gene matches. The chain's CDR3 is CASSVGGQGPPYEQYF. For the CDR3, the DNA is TGTGCCAGCAGCGTAGGTGGACAGGGCCCCCCCTACGAGCAGTACTTC. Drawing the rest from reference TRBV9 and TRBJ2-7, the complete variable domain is DSGVTQTPKHLITATGQRVTLRCSPRSGDLSVYWYQQSLDQGLQFLIQYYNGEERAKGNILERFSAQQFPDLHSELNLSSLELGDSALYFCASSVGGQGPPYEQYFGPGTRLTVT.

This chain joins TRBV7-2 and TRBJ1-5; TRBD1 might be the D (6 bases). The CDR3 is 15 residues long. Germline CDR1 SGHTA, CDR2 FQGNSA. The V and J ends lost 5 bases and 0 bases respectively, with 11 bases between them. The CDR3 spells CASSRTVYSNQPQHF. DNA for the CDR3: TGTGCCAGCAGCCGGACAGTTTATAGCAATCAGCCCCAGCATTTT.

The CDR3 coding sequence is TGTGCCAGCAGTTACGAGACAGGGGGCATCTATGGCTACACCTTC. Its protein product is CASSYETGGIYGYTF. The chain uses TRBV6-5 and TRBJ1-2; TRBD1 matches 10 bases. The V and J ends lost 2 bases and 4 bases, in that order; junction bases with no gene match: 4. CDR1 is MNHEY and CDR2 is SVGAGI in the germline V gene. The CDR3 has 15 amino acids.

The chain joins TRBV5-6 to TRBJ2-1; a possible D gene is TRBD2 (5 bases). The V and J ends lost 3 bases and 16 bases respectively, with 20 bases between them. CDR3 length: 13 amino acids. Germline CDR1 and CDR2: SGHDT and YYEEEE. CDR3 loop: CASSWGEGYRLFF. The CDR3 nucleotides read TGTGCCAGCAGCTGGGGAGAGGGCTATAGGCTTTTCTTC.

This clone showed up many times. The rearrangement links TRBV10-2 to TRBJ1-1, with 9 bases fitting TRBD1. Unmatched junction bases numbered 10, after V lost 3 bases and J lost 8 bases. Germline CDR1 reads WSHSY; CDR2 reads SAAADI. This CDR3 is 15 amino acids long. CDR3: CASSDPGQGGGEAFF. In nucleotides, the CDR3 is TGCGCCAGCAGTGATCCGGGACAGGGTGGTGGGGAAGCTTTCTTT.

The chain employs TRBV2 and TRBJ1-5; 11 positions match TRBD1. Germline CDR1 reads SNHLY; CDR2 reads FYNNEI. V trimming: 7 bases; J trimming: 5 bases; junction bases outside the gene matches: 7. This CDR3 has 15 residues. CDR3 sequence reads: CASTSRTGGDQPQHF. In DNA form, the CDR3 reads TGTGCCAGCACCTCAAGGACAGGGGGCGATCAGCCCCAGCATTTT. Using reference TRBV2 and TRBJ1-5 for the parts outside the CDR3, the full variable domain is EPEVTQTPSHQVTQMGQEVILRCVPISNHLYFYWYRQILGQKVEFLVSFYNNEISEKSEIFDDQFSVERPDGSNFTLKIRSTKLEDSAMYFCASTSRTGGDQPQHFGDGTRLSIL.

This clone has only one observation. CDR3 sequence: CASSPREGNYGYTF. CDR3 nucleotides: TGTGCCAGCAGCCCCAGGGAGGGAAACTATGGCTACACCTTC. This chain links TRBV7-9 with TRBJ1-2; D might be TRBD1 (5 bases). The CDR3 totals 14 residues. Germline V gene sequence: CDR1 SEHNR, CDR2 FQNEAQ (reference sequence). V lost 5 bases and J lost 2, with 12 bases in between.

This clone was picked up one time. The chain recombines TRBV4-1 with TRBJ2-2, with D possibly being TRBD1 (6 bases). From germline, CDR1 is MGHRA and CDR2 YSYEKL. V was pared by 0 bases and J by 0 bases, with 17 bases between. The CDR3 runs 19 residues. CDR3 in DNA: TGCGCCAGCAGCCAAGATTTCCGACAGGACTCAGCGAACACCGGGGAGCTGTTTTTT. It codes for CASSQDFRQDSANTGELFF.

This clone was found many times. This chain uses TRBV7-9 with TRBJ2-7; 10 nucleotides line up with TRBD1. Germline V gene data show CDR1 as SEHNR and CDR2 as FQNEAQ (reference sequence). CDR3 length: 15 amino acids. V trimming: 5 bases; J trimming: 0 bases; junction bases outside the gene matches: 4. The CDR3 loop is CASSDGTGASYEQYF. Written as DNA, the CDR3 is TGTGCCAGCAGCGACGGGACAGGGGCCTCCTACGAGCAGTACTTC.

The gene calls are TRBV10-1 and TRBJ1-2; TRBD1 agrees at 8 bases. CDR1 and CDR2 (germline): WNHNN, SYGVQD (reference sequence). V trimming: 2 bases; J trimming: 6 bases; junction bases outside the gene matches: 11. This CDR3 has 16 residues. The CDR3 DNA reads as TGCGCCAGCAGTGAGAAAGGCGGGCAGGGGGCGGATGGCTACACCTTC. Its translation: CASSEKGGQGADGYTF.

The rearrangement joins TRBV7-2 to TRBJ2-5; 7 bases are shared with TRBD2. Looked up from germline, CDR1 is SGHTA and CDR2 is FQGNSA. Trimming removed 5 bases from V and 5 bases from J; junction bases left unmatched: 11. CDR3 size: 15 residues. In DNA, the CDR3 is TGTGCCAGCAGCCCCCGGGGGGTGTCTTGGGAGACCCAGTACTTC. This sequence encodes CASSPRGVSWETQYF.

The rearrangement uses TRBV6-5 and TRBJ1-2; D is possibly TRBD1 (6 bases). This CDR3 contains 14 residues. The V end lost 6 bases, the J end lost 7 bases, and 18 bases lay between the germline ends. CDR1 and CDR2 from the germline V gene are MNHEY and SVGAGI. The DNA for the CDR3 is TGTGCCAGCAGCGCCGGGACATCCGAGGGTGGCTACACCTTC. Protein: CASSAGTSEGGYTF.

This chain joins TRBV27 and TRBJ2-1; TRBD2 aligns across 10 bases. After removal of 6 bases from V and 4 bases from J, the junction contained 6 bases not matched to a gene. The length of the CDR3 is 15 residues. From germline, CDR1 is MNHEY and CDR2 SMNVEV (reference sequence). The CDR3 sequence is CASRSLAGEYNEQFF. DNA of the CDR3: TGTGCCAGCAGGTCCCTAGCGGGAGAGTACAATGAGCAGTTCTTC.

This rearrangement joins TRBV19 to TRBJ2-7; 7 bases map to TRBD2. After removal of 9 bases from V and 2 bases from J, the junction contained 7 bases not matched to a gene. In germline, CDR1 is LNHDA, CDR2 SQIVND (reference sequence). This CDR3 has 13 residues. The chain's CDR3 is CASHGGGPYEQYF. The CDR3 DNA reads TGTGCCAGCCATGGGGGGGGACCCTACGAGCAGTACTTC.

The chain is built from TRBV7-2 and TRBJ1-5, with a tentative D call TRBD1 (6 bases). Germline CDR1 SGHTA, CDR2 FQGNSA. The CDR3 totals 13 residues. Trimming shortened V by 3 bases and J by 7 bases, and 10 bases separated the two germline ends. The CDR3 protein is CASSFLQGQPQHF. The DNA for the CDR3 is TGTGCCAGCAGCTTCCTTCAGGGGCAGCCCCAGCATTTT.

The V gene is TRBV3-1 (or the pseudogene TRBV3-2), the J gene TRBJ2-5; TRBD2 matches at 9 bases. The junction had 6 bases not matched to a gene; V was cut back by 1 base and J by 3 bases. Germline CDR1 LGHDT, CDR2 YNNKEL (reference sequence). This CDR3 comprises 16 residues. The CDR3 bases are TGTGCCAGCAGCCAAGTGAGCGGGGGGTCAAAAGAGACCCAGTACTTC. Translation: CASSQVSGGSKETQYF.

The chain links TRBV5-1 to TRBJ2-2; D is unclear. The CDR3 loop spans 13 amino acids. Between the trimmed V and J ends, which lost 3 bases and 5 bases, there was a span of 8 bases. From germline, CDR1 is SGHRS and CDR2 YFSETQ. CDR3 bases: TGCGCCAGCAGCTCCGCGAGAACCGGGGAGCTGTTTTTT. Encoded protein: CASSSARTGELFF.

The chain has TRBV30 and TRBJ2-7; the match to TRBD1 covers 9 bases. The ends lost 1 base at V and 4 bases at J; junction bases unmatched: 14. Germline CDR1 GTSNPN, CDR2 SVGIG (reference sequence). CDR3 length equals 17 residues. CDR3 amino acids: CAWSDRKTGGNWYEQYF. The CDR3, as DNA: TGTGCCTGGAGTGACCGTAAGACAGGGGGAAATTGGTACGAGCAGTACTTC.

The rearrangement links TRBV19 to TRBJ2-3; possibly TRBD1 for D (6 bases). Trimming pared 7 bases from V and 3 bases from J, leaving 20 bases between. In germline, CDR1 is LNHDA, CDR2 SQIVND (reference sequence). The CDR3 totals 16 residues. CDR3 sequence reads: CASTPQRTALTDTQYF. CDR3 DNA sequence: TGTGCCAGTACCCCACAAAGGACAGCCCTGACAGATACGCAGTATTTT.

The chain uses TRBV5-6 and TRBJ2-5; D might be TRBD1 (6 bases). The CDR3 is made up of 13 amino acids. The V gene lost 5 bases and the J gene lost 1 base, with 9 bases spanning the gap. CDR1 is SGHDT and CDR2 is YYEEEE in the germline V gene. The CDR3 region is CASSWDIQETQYF. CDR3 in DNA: TGTGCCAGCAGTTGGGACATCCAAGAGACCCAGTACTTC.

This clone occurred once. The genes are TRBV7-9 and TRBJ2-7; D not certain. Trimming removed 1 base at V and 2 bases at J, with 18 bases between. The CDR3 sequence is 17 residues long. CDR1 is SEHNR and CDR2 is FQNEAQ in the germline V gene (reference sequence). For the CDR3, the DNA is TGTGCCAGCAGCTTAGTGGCAGGAACAACCCCTGCCTACGAGCAGTACTTC. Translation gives CASSLVAGTTPAYEQYF.

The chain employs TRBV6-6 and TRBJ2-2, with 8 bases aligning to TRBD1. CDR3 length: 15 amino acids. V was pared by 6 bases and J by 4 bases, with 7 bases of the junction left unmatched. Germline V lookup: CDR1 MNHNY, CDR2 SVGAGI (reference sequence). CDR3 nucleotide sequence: TGTGCCAGCAGATCCCACAGGGGGTCCACCGGGGAGCTGTTTTTT. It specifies CASRSHRGSTGELFF.

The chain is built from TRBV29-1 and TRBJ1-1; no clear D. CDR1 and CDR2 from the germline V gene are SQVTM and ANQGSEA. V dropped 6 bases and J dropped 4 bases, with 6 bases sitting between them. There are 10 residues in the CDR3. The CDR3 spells CSVSSTEAFF. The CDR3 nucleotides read TGCAGCGTCTCCAGCACTGAAGCTTTCTTT.

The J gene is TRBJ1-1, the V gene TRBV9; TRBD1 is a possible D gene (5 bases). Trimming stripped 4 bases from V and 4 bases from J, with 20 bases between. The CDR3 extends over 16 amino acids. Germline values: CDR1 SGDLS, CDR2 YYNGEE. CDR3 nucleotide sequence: TGTGCCAGCAGCCCAGTCCCCCCCGGGGGTGGCACTGAAGCTTTCTTT. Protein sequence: CASSPVPPGGGTEAFF. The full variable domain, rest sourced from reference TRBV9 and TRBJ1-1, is DSGVTQTPKHLITATGQRVTLRCSPRSGDLSVYWYQQSLDQGLQFLIQYYNGEERAKGNILERFSAQQFPDLHSELNLSSLELGDSALYFCASSPVPPGGGTEAFFGQGTRLTVV.

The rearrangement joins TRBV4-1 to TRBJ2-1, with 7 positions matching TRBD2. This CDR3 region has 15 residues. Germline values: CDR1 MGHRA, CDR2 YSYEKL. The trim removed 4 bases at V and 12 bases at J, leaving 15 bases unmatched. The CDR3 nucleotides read TGCGCCAGCAGCCCAGAGGCAGCGTTTGGGGAGGGGCAGTTCTTC. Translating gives CASSPEAAFGEGQFF.